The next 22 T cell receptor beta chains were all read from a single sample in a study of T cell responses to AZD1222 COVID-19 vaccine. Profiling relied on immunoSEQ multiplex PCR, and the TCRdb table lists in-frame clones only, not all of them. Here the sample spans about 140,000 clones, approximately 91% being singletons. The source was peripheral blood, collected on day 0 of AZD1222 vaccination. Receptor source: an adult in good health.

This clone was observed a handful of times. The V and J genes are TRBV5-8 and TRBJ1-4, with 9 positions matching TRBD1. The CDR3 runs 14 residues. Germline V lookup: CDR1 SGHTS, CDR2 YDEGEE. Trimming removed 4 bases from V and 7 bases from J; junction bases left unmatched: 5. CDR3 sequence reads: CASSQGQGSEKLFF. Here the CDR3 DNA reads TGTGCCAGCAGCCAGGGACAGGGCAGTGAAAAACTGTTTTTT. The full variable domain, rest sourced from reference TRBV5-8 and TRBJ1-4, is EAGVTQSPTHLIKTRGQQATLRCSPISGHTSVYWYQQALGLGLQFLLWYDEGEERNRGNFPPRFSGRQFPNYSSELNVNALELEDSALYLCASSQGQGSEKLFFGSGTQLSVL.

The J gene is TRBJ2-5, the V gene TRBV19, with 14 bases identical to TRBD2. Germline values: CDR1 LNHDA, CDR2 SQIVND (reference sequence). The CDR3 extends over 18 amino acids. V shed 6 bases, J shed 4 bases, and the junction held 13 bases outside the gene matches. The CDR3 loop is CASSGNDGGLAGVETQYF. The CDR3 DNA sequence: TGTGCCAGTAGCGGAAACGACGGGGGACTAGCGGGAGTAGAGACCCAGTACTTC.

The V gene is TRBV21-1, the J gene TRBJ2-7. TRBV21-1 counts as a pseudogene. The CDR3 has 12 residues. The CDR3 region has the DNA TGTGCCACCCCGAGTCCGGACTACGAGCAGTACTTC. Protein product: CATPSPDYEQYF.

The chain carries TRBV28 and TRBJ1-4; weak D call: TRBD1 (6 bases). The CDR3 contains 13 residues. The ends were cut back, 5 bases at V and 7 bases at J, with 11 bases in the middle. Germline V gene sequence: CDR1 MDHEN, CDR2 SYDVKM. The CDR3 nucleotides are TGTGCCAGCAGTCCCCAGGGGATTGAAAAACTGTTTTTT. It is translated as CASSPQGIEKLFF.

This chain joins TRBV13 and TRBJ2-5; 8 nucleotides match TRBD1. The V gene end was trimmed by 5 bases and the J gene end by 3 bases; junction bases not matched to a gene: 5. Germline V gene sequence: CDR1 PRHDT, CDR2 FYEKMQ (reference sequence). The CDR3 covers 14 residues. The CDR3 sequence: CASSLRTGKETQYF. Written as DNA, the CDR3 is TGTGCCAGCAGCCTAAGGACAGGGAAAGAGACCCAGTACTTC.

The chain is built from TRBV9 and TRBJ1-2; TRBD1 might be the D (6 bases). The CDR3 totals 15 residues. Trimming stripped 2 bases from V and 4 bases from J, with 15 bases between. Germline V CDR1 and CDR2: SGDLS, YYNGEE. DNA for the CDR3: TGTGCCAGCAGCGTTGCCTTACAGGGAGGCTATGGCTACACCTTC. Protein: CASSVALQGGYGYTF.

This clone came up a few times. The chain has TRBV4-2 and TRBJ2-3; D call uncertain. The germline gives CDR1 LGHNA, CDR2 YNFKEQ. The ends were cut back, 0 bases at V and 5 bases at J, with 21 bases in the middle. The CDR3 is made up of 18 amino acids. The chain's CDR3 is CASSQDASNTHEGDTQYF. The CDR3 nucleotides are TGTGCCAGCAGCCAAGATGCGTCAAACACCCACGAAGGAGATACGCAGTATTTT.

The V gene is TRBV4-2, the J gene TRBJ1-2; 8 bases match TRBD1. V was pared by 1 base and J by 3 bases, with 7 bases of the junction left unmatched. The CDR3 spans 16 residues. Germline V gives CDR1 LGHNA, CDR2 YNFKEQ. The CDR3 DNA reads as TGTGCCAGCAGCCAAGGGACAGGGCCCCCTGACTATGGCTACACCTTC. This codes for CASSQGTGPPDYGYTF.

The CDR3 DNA follows: TGTGCCTGGAGTGCCGTGACAGCTAATTCACCCCTCCACTTT. Translation gives CAWSAVTANSPLHF. V gene TRBV30 combines with J gene TRBJ1-6; D perhaps matches TRBD1 (5 bases). Germline CDR1 GTSNPN, CDR2 SVGIG (reference sequence). V lost 1 base to trimming and J lost 6 bases, with 10 bases between them. The CDR3 spans 14 residues. Looking up the rest from reference TRBV30 and TRBJ1-6 gives the full variable domain: SQTIHQWPATLVQPVGSPLSLECTVEGTSNPNLYWYRQAAGRGLQLLFYSVGIGQISSEVPQNLSASRPQDRQFILSSKKLLLSDSGFYLCAWSAVTANSPLHFGNGTRLTVT.

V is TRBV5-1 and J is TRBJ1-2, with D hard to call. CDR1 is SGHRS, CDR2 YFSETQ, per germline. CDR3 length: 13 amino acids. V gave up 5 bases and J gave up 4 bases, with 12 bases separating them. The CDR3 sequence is CASRQQTGYGYTF. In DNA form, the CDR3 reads TGCGCCAGCAGACAACAAACGGGCTATGGCTACACCTTC.

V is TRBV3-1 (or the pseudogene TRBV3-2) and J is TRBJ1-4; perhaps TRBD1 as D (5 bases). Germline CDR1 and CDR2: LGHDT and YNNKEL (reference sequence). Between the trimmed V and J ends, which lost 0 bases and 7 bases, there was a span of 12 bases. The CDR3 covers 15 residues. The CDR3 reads CASSQEGVSGEKLFF. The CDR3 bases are TGTGCCAGCAGCCAAGAGGGGGTGTCAGGTGAAAAACTGTTTTTT.

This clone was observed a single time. The CDR3 here is CASTYPGTGEQYF. The CDR3 bases are TGTGCCAGCACATACCCCGGGACAGGGGAGCAGTACTTC. This chain links TRBV6-5 with TRBJ2-7; TRBD1 matches 9 bases. Germline CDR1 reads MNHEY; CDR2 reads SVGAGI. This CDR3 contains 13 residues. Trimming took 7 bases from V and 7 from J; bases not matched to a gene: 8.

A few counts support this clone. The CDR3 protein is CASSLVGDGYTF. The CDR3 DNA reads as TGTGCCAGCAGCTTAGTTGGGGATGGCTACACCTTC. The genes are TRBV7-8 and TRBJ1-2, with unresolved D. The V end lost 1 base, the J end lost 6 bases, and 6 bases lay between the germline ends. Per germline, CDR1 SGHVS and CDR2 FQNEAQ. This CDR3 has 12 amino acids.

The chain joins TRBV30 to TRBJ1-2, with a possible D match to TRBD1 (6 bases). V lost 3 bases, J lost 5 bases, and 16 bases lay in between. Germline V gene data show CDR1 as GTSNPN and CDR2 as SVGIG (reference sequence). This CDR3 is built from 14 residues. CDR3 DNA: TGTGCCTGGAGCTACAAGACAGGAGTTTATGGCTACACCTTC. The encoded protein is CAWSYKTGVYGYTF.

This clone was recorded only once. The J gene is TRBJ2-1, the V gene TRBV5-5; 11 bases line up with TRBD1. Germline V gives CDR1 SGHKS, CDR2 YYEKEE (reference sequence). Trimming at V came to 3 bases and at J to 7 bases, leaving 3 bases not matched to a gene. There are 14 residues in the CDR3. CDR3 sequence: CASSWGDRGNEQFF. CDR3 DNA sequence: TGTGCCAGCAGCTGGGGGGACAGGGGGAATGAGCAGTTCTTC.

The CDR3 loop reads CASSLSGPGHPSDTQYF. The CDR3 DNA reads TGTGCCAGCAGCTTAAGCGGTCCGGGACACCCTTCAGATACGCAGTATTTT. V and J are TRBV7-9 and TRBJ2-3; D is possibly TRBD1 (6 bases). This CDR3 region has 17 residues. V was trimmed by 2 bases and J by 4 bases, leaving 19 bases between them. CDR1 is SEHNR and CDR2 is FQNEAQ in the germline V gene (reference sequence).

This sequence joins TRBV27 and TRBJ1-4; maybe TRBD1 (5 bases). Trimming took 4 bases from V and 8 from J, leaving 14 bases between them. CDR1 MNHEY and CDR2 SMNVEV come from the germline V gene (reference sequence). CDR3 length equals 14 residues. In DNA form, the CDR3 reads TGTGCCAGCAGTTCGTCAGGGAGGCGGGAAAAACTGTTTTTT. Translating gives CASSSSGRREKLFF.

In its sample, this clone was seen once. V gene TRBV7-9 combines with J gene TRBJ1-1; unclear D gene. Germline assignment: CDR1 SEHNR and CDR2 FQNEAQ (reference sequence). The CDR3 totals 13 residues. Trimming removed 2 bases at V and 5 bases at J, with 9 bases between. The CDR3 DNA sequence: TGTGCCAGCAGCTTATTAGACACAACTGAAGCTTTCTTT. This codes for CASSLLDTTEAFF.

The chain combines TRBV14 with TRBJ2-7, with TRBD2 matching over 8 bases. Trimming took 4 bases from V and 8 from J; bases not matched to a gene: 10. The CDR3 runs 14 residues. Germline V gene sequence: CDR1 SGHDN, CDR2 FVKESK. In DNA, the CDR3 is TGTGCCAGCAGCCTGGGAGCGGGGGCGGTGAAGCAGTACTTC. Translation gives CASSLGAGAVKQYF.

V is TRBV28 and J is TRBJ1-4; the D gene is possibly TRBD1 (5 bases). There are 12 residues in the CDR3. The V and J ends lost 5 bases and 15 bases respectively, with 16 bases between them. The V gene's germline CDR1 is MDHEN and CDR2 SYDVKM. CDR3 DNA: TGTGCCAGCAGTAATCCACCCGGGGGGATGTTTTTT. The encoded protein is CASSNPPGGMFF.

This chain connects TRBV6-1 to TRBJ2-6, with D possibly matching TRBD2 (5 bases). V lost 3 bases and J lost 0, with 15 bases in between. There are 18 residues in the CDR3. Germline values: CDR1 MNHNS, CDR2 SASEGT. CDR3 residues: CASSEMRGPGSGANVLTF. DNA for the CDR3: TGTGCCAGCAGTGAGATGCGAGGGCCCGGCTCTGGGGCCAACGTCCTGACTTTC.

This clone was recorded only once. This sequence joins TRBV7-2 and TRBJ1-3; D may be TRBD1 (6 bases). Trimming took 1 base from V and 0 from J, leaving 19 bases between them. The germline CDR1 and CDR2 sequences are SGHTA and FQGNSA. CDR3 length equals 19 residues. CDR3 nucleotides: TGTGCCAGCAGCTTAGTCTCCCTGCAGGGGACCAGCTCTGGAAACACCATATATTTT. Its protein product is CASSLVSLQGTSSGNTIYF.